This T cell receptor beta chain came from a study of technical replicates of blood from several donors. Method: immunoSEQ multiplex PCR; TCRdb's copy keeps in-frame clones and lacks some. The table records more than 65,000 clones, approximately 94% of them present only once. The origin of this receptor is a human donor in good health. The sequencing input was T cells isolated from PBMCs.

This chain's CDR3 is CASSIPDRGIQPQHF. In DNA form, the CDR3 reads TGTGCCAGTAGTATACCCGACAGGGGAATCCAGCCCCAGCATTTT. V gene TRBV19 combines with J gene TRBJ1-5; 8 bases fit TRBD1. Germline V gives CDR1 LNHDA, CDR2 SQIVND (reference sequence). This CDR3 region has 15 residues. V was pared by 2 bases and J by 7 bases, with 7 bases of the junction left unmatched.